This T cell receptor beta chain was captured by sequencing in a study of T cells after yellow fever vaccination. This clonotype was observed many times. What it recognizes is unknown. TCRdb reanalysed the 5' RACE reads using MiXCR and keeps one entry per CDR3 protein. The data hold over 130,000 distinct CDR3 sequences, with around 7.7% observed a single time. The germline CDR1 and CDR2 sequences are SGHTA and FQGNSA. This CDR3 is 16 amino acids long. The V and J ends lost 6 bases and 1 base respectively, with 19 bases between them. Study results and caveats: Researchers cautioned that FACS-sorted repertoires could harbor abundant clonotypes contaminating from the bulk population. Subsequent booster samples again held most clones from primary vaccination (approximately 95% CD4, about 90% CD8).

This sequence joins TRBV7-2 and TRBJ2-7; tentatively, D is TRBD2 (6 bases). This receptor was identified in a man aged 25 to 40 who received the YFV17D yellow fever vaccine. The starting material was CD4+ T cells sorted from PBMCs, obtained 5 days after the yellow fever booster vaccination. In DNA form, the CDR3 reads TGTGCCAGCAGTTTGGAGGGGACGATCACTTCCTACGAGCAGTACTTC. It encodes CASSLEGTITSYEQYF.